The 24 T cell receptor beta chains listed next were all sequenced from one sample in a study of CD8+ T cells in alopecia areata listed by TCRdb under 2018. The library was obtained by the immunoSEQ multiplex PCR assay. To provide template for TCR sequencing, every sample had RNA extracted and reverse transcribed into cDNA. TCRdb mirrors the immuneACCESS table, restricted to in-frame sequences. Some clones are absent from its copies; in checked studies, under half trace to an unresolved V gene, and the reason for the others is unknown. The sample table records fewer than 350,000 clones; more than 45% of these occur just once. The ten largest clones capture less than 2% of the sample. This specimen's time point label, per the study, means: 20 to 30 weeks on oral tofacitinib. In light of the paper, this sample's treatment or condition label describes: oral pan-JAK inhibitor, 5-10 mg twice daily. This specimen was CD4+ T cells sorted from blood, taken at week 24, from a patient treated with tofacitinib. The receptors come from a human donor with alopecia areata.

The J gene is TRBJ1-1, the V gene TRBV30; D gene unclear. The CDR3 contains 14 residues. Trimming took off 0 bases at V and 0 bases at J, with 8 bases between the two ends. CDR1 and CDR2 (germline): GTSNPN, SVGIG (reference sequence). The CDR3, as DNA: TGTGCCTGGAGTGTAGTCCCGGTGAACACTGAAGCTTTCTTT. This gives the protein CAWSVVPVNTEAFF.

This clone was counted only a few times. The CDR3 DNA is TGTGCCACCAGCAGAGATCCGCCCGGACAGGGAAAAAACATTCAGTACTTC. As protein: CATSRDPPGQGKNIQYF. The rearrangement joins TRBV15 to TRBJ2-4, with 8 bases fitting TRBD1. There are 17 residues in the CDR3. The ends lost 0 bases at V and 4 bases at J; junction bases unmatched: 8. Germline V CDR1 and CDR2: LNHNV, YYDKDF (reference sequence).

The chain carries TRBV2 and TRBJ2-3, with D possibly TRBD1 on 5 matching bases. Trimming stripped 8 bases from V and 2 bases from J, with 11 bases between. The CDR3 is made up of 13 amino acids. Germline V lookup: CDR1 SNHLY, CDR2 FYNNEI. The CDR3 nucleotides are TGTGCCAGCTGTCAGGGATTCACAGATACGCAGTATTTT. Amino acid sequence: CASCQGFTDTQYF.

J is TRBJ2-7 and V is TRBV29-1; maybe TRBD1 (6 bases). CDR3 length: 15 amino acids. Trimming pared 7 bases from V and 0 bases from J, leaving 19 bases between. Germline CDR1 reads SQVTM; CDR2 reads ANQGSEA. CDR3 sequence reads: CSAGNRDTSSYEQYF. CDR3 sequence (DNA): TGCAGCGCCGGAAACAGGGACACTAGCTCCTACGAGCAGTACTTC.

The rearrangement joins TRBV30 to TRBJ1-6; possibly TRBD1 for D (5 bases). The CDR3 loop spans 14 amino acids. Trimming stripped 2 bases from V and 10 bases from J, with 15 bases between. The germline V gene encodes CDR1 GTSNPN and CDR2 SVGIG (reference sequence). CDR3 DNA: TGTGCCTGGAGTAAGGGACTCCTGGGGTCACCCCTCCACTTT. This sequence encodes CAWSKGLLGSPLHF.

V is TRBV4-1 and J is TRBJ1-4; TRBD1 matches 12 bases. CDR1 and CDR2 (germline): MGHRA, YSYEKL. The CDR3 totals 15 residues. V lost 4 bases to trimming and J lost 8 bases; unmatched junction nucleotides: 5. CDR3 in amino acids: CASSPRDRGQEKLFF. The CDR3 nucleotides are TGCGCCAGCAGCCCCCGGGACAGGGGGCAGGAAAAACTGTTTTTT.

This clone has only a few counts. V and J are TRBV5-1 and TRBJ1-1; D gene unclear. This CDR3 has 13 residues. V was clipped by 4 bases and J by 1 base, with 8 bases between them. Germline loops: CDR1 SGHRS, CDR2 YFSETQ. The CDR3 nucleotides are TGCGCCAGCAGCGTGTTACAGAACACTGAAGCTTTCTTT. Translation gives CASSVLQNTEAFF.

This clone was observed a few times. V usage is TRBV10-3 and J usage is TRBJ2-3, with D possibly matching TRBD2 (6 bases). V gave up 5 bases and J gave up 4 bases, with 10 bases separating them. Per the germline V gene, CDR1 is ENHRY and CDR2 is SYGVKD. The CDR3 runs to 13 residues. The CDR3 coding sequence is TGTGCCATCAGTCCCGGAGGGTCAGATACGCAGTATTTT. Protein: CAISPGGSDTQYF.

The table lists this clone with a few counts. The gene calls are TRBV29-1 and TRBJ2-1; 7 bases align to TRBD2. The CDR3 loop spans 16 amino acids. V lost 4 bases to trimming and J lost 6 bases; unmatched junction nucleotides: 15. Looked up from germline, CDR1 is SQVTM and CDR2 is ANQGSEA. CDR3 sequence: CSVVAVGGMGINEQFF. The DNA for the CDR3 is TGCAGCGTTGTCGCGGTGGGAGGGATGGGGATCAATGAGCAGTTCTTC.

V usage is TRBV28 and J usage is TRBJ2-4; 8 bases map to TRBD2. Trimming took 5 bases from V and 3 from J; bases not matched to a gene: 6. The CDR3 consists of 15 residues. The germline CDR1 and CDR2 sequences are MDHEN and SYDVKM. CDR3 bases: TGTGCCAGCAGTGACCCCCGGGGGGGCAAAAACATTCAGTACTTC. Protein product: CASSDPRGGKNIQYF.

J is TRBJ1-2 and V is TRBV27; D is unresolved. Trimming removed 0 bases from V and 0 bases from J, with 17 bases in between. The CDR3 length is 18 residues. The germline gives CDR1 MNHEY, CDR2 SMNVEV (reference sequence). The CDR3: CASSLSMREGRTNYGYTF. CDR3 nucleotides: TGTGCCAGCAGTTTATCCATGAGGGAAGGAAGAACTAACTATGGCTACACCTTC.

The chain has TRBV7-3 and TRBJ2-1; 14 bases map to TRBD2. The CDR3 runs 14 residues. V dropped 4 bases and J dropped 12; count of bases not matched to a gene: 5. Germline-derived CDR1 and CDR2 are SGHTA and FQGTGA. The CDR3 loop reads CASSSPGLAGAQFF. CDR3 DNA: TGTGCCAGCAGCTCGCCGGGACTAGCGGGGGCGCAGTTCTTC.

CDR3 in DNA: TGTGCCACCAGCAGGATCCTACAGGGTGGCGAGCAGTACTTC. This gives the protein CATSRILQGGEQYF. The V and J genes are TRBV15 and TRBJ2-7, with a possible D match to TRBD1 (6 bases). Trimming removed 3 bases at V and 6 bases at J, with 15 bases between. This CDR3 has 14 residues. Per germline, CDR1 LNHNV and CDR2 YYDKDF (reference sequence).

V usage is TRBV4-1 and J usage is TRBJ1-5; D unclear. V was pared by 0 bases and J by 5 bases, with 11 bases between. Germline CDR1 reads MGHRA; CDR2 reads YSYEKL. This CDR3 is 15 amino acids long. Here the CDR3 DNA reads TGCGCCAGCAGCCAAGATCCGTCGGAGGATCAGCCCCAGCATTTT. Its protein is CASSQDPSEDQPQHF.

The chain's CDR3 is CASSFRSHGLRETQYF. The CDR3, as DNA: TGTGCCAGCAGCTTCAGAAGTCACGGTCTGAGAGAGACCCAGTACTTC. This chain uses TRBV7-9 with TRBJ2-5; D not certain. There are 16 residues in the CDR3. The germline gives CDR1 SEHNR, CDR2 FQNEAQ (reference sequence). V was cut by 3 bases and J by 4 bases, with 18 bases left in between.

This chain connects TRBV7-9 to TRBJ2-7, with a tentative D call TRBD1 (8 bases). The CDR3 runs to 14 residues. Germline V gene lookup returns CDR1 SEHNR and CDR2 FQNEAQ (reference sequence). Trimming left V 5 bases short and J 4 bases short, with 15 bases between. The CDR3 bases are TGTGCCAGCAGCGATACAGGGGGAGGGTACGAGCAGTACTTC. Protein product: CASSDTGGGYEQYF.

This clone turned up a few times. The V gene is TRBV7-2, the J gene TRBJ2-5; the D call may be TRBD1 or TRBD2 (5 bases each). Trimming left V 5 bases short and J 10 bases short, with 14 bases between. This CDR3 is 12 amino acids long. Germline CDR1 SGHTA, CDR2 FQGNSA. In DNA form, the CDR3 reads TGTGCCAGCAGCACTGGACGGGACCTCCAGTACTTC. Translated: CASSTGRDLQYF.

This clone was detected only a few times. CDR3 region: CATAVGGRQETQYF. CDR3 in DNA: TGTGCCACCGCCGTCGGGGGTCGTCAAGAGACCCAGTACTTC. This chain links TRBV10-3 with TRBJ2-5; perhaps TRBD2 as D (6 bases). The CDR3 is 14 residues long. Germline CDR1 reads ENHRY; CDR2 reads SYGVKD. V lost 10 bases and J 2 bases, leaving 17 bases between the germline ends.

This rearrangement joins TRBV9 to TRBJ1-6; D ambiguous. V was trimmed by 5 bases and J by 0 bases, leaving 12 bases between them. The CDR3 spans 16 residues. Germline CDR1 is SGDLS and CDR2 is YYNGEE. CDR3 nucleotide sequence: TGTGCCAGCAGTCCGGACGCAAGCTCCTATAATTCACCCCTCCACTTT. This encodes CASSPDASSYNSPLHF.

The DNA of the CDR3 is TGTGCCAGCAGTTCCGTTGCCGGGAGGGCGAGCACAGATACGCAGTATTTT. Its protein is CASSSVAGRASTDTQYF. This chain uses TRBV2 with TRBJ2-3; 8 bases line up with TRBD2. The CDR3 covers 17 residues. Looked up from germline, CDR1 is SNHLY and CDR2 is FYNNEI. V was pared by 5 bases and J by 0 bases, with 10 bases of the junction left unmatched. Complete variable domain (other parts from reference TRBV2 and TRBJ2-3): EPEVTQTPSHQVTQMGQEVILRCVPISNHLYFYWYRQILGQKVEFLVSFYNNEISEKSEIFDDQFSVERPDGSNFTLKIRSTKLEDSAMYFCASSSVAGRASTDTQYFGPGTRLTVL.

J is TRBJ2-2 and V is TRBV30; no firm D call. Deletions cut 7 bases from V and 6 bases from J, with 12 bases between. Looked up from germline, CDR1 is GTSNPN and CDR2 is SVGIG (reference sequence). The CDR3 totals 12 residues. CDR3 amino acids: CASNRNPGELFF. CDR3 bases: TGTGCCTCCAACCGAAATCCCGGGGAGCTGTTTTTT. The whole variable domain, filled in from reference TRBV30 and TRBJ2-2, reads SQTIHQWPATLVQPVGSPLSLECTVEGTSNPNLYWYRQAAGRGLQLLFYSVGIGQISSEVPQNLSASRPQDRQFILSSKKLLLSDSGFYLCASNRNPGELFFGEGSRLTVL.

The chain combines TRBV7-9 with TRBJ2-3, with D perhaps TRBD1 (6 bases). The CDR3 is 14 residues long. Per germline, CDR1 SEHNR and CDR2 FQNEAQ (reference sequence). V shed 5 bases and J shed 1 base, with 10 bases lying between them. The CDR3 nucleotides are TGTGCCAGCAGCCAACAGGGTGGCACAGATACGCAGTATTTT. Amino acids: CASSQQGGTDTQYF.

J is TRBJ1-5 and V is TRBV18, with a weak D call TRBD1 (6 bases). Between the trimmed V and J ends, which lost 3 bases and 3 bases, there was a span of 9 bases. Germline loops: CDR1 KGHSH, CDR2 LQKENI. The CDR3 totals 14 residues. The CDR3 DNA sequence: TGTGCCAGCTCACCGGACAGAAACAATCAGCCCCAGCATTTT. Translating gives CASSPDRNNQPQHF.

The V call is TRBV30, the J call TRBJ2-1; 7 nucleotides agree with TRBD1. After removal of 2 bases from V and 8 bases from J, the junction contained 6 bases not matched to a gene. Per germline, CDR1 GTSNPN and CDR2 SVGIG (reference sequence). The CDR3 length is 13 residues. In DNA form, the CDR3 reads TGTGCCTGGAGTCCGGACAGGACCCATGAGCAGTTCTTC. This sequence encodes CAWSPDRTHEQFF.